The source of this TCR beta chain is a study of cytomegalovirus exposure and HLA in healthy donors. Study findings and constraints: Association with HLA alleles at 0.05 false discovery rate was found for approximately 18,000 TCR beta sequences in a later analysis. For most TCR beta V segments, an earlier analysis put the productive rate at about 87% or about 30% of the time. Later analysis suggested most CMV-associated TCR beta chains were HLA-restricted.

Each of the donors was a healthy bone marrow donor. Primers for the PCR totalled 60 Vbeta and 13 Jbeta. Repertoires were generated with immunoSEQ multiplex PCR, while TCRdb's copy carries only in-frame clones and drops some. The sample holds 200,000 or so clones, about 81% seen once. Worth noting for this clone: Its matching antigen is unknown.

Sequencing was done on a sample of PBMCs. This receptor was taken from a woman in her forties or fifties in good health and CMV-seropositive.

The CDR3 sequence is CASSLQGSLYTGELFF. DNA of the CDR3: TGTGCCAGCAGTCTACAGGGGAGTCTGTACACCGGGGAGCTGTTTTTT. The rearrangement links TRBV2 to TRBJ2-2, with 7 bases identical to TRBD1. V gave up 5 bases and J gave up 3 bases; unmatched junction bases: 9. In germline, CDR1 is SNHLY, CDR2 FYNNEI. CDR3 size: 16 residues.